Below are 7 T cell receptor beta chains sequenced from a single sample in a study of radiotherapy plus CTLA-4 blockade in lung cancer. The data were produced by immunoSEQ multiplex PCR, yet TCRdb's version contains in-frame clones alone and is incomplete. The data show roughly 51,000 clones, about 88% seen once. The source was peripheral blood, collected from a patient treated with radiotherapy plus ipilimumab. The receptor source for this set is a human donor with non-small cell lung cancer that progressed on radiotherapy plus ipilimumab. Some clones in this sample may be carry-over from other donors' samples.

The chain is built from TRBV5-4 and TRBJ1-2, with 10 bases aligning to TRBD1. The germline V gene has CDR1 SGHNT and CDR2 YYREEE (reference sequence). The CDR3 is made up of 16 amino acids. V lost 0 bases and J lost 5; bases outside the gene matches: 7. CDR3 amino acids: CASSLVRDRGIYGYTF. Here the CDR3 DNA reads TGTGCCAGCAGCTTGGTGAGGGACAGGGGAATTTATGGCTACACCTTC.

This chain uses TRBV6-5 with TRBJ2-1; 9 bases match TRBD1. Germline lookup yields CDR1 MNHEY and CDR2 SVGAGI. The length of the CDR3 is 13 residues. J was trimmed by 7 bases and V by 5 bases; bases with no gene match: 3. The CDR3 region is CASSQDRGNEQFF. CDR3 DNA sequence: TGTGCCAGCAGTCAAGACAGGGGGAATGAGCAGTTCTTC.

The genes are TRBV5-1 and TRBJ2-1, with TRBD2 matching over 8 bases. CDR3 length: 15 amino acids. Germline CDR1 SGHRS, CDR2 YFSETQ. V lost 7 bases and J lost 3; bases outside the gene matches: 9. The CDR3 nucleotides read TGCGCCAGCCAAACTAGCGGAGACAACTACAATGAGCAGTTCTTC. Protein sequence: CASQTSGDNYNEQFF.

The chain combines TRBV10-3 with TRBJ1-1; D uncertain. CDR1 is ENHRY and CDR2 is SYGVKD in the germline V gene. Between the trimmed V and J ends, which lost 4 bases and 0 bases, there was a span of 6 bases. CDR3 size: 13 residues. The CDR3 DNA reads as TGTGCCATCAGTGGGCAGATGAACACTGAAGCTTTCTTT. Protein product: CAISGQMNTEAFF.

This clone has more than one count but fewer than ten. V gene TRBV7-2 combines with J gene TRBJ2-3, with 9 bases matching TRBD1. Germline lookup yields CDR1 SGHTA and CDR2 FQGNSA. Trimming took 5 bases from V and 1 from J; bases not matched to a gene: 4. The CDR3 covers 15 residues. This CDR3 reads CASSPRQGGTDTQYF. Here the CDR3 DNA reads TGTGCCAGCAGCCCACGACAGGGGGGCACAGATACGCAGTATTTT.

This chain connects TRBV7-2 to TRBJ2-1, with TRBD2 identical over 13 bases. J gave up 0 bases and V 6 bases, and 5 bases lay outside the gene matches. The germline CDR1 and CDR2 sequences are SGHTA and FQGNSA. The CDR3 runs 17 residues. The chain's CDR3 is CASRGLAGSSSYNEQFF. The CDR3 bases are TGTGCCAGCAGGGGACTAGCGGGGTCGAGCTCCTACAATGAGCAGTTCTTC.

V is TRBV6-6 and J is TRBJ1-1; weak D call: TRBD1 (6 bases). Germline CDR1 MNHNY, CDR2 SVGAGI (reference sequence). This CDR3 region has 13 residues. V was clipped by 2 bases and J by 5 bases, with 9 bases between them. The CDR3 sequence: CASSYQGRTEAFF. The CDR3 bases are TGTGCCAGCAGTTACCAGGGGCGAACTGAAGCTTTCTTT.